This T cell receptor (beta chain) emerged from a study of response to subunit inactivated influenza vaccine. Trimming took off 1 base at V and 4 bases at J, with 8 bases between the two ends. CDR1 and CDR2 from the germline V gene are DFQATT and SNEGSKA (reference sequence). This CDR3 contains 12 residues. In TCRdb, the RT-PCR reads were re-called with MiXCR into one record per CDR3 protein. The table includes hundreds of thousands of distinct CDR3 sequences, approximately 11% detected once. The sample also formed part of further work on T cells expressing NK-cell markers. From that paper: Scientists made TCR beta cDNA using 5'RACE template switching with UMIs. Serological testing identified most of the eight sequenced donors as HCMV-seropositive and one as seronegative. Alpha-beta TCR T cells were the sole sorting target in several experiments, owing to an anti-gamma-delta TCR antibody. In about six donors, dominant CD3+CD56+NKG2C+ clonotypes ranked among the top 10 CD8+ clonotypes. These clonotypes, the leaders elsewhere, also led the CD3+CD56-NKG2C+ fraction in a handful of donors.

The sequencing used PBMCs from blood, collected on the day of vaccination. This TCR came from a man aged 50-59 years who received an inactivated influenza vaccine. The chain joins TRBV20-1 to TRBJ2-7, with D hard to call. CDR3 residues: CSARALEYEQYF. CDR3 coding DNA: TGCAGTGCTAGAGCCCTAGAATACGAGCAGTACTTC.